A single TCR beta chain is shown here with its context. As yet, its antigen is unknown. The data originate from a study of cytomegalovirus exposure and HLA in healthy donors. CDR3 length equals 13 residues. Germline CDR1 reads SGHNT; CDR2 reads YYREEE (reference sequence). V lost 3 bases, J lost 9 bases, and 13 bases lay in between. Study findings and constraints: In a later analysis, several top co-occurrence clusters appeared linked to parvovirus B19, influenza, CMV and Epstein-Barr virus.

In the PCR, 60 Vbeta and 13 Jbeta primers were used. The method was immunoSEQ multiplex PCR; TCRdb's version includes in-frame clones alone and lacks a portion of them. This table holds about 110,000 clones, around three quarters found once. V and J are TRBV5-4 and TRBJ2-1; D might be TRBD1 (5 bases). Sample: PBMCs. The TCR was taken from a man in his thirties or forties in good health and CMV-seronegative. CDR3 protein: CASSSPLRGEQFF. In nucleotides, the CDR3 is TGTGCCAGCAGCTCTCCACTAAGGGGTGAGCAGTTCTTC.